This T cell receptor (beta chain) appears in the sequencing data of a study of shared clonotypes between healthy human individuals. Broader study findings: Expectations were that clonotype sharing among donors would be affected by sequencing depth.

Into CD45RA+ naive and CD45RA-negative memory subsets, the CD4+ cells were split. About this clone itself: Its matching antigen is unknown.

This CDR3 region has 18 residues. Germline CDR1 reads MNHEY; CDR2 reads SMNVEV (reference sequence). V was clipped by 7 bases and J by 5 bases; unmatched bases: 18. Sequencing used immunoSEQ multiplex PCR; TCRdb keeps in-frame clones, though not all of them. The sample lists 1,500,000 or so clones, less than 99% occurring once. The chain combines TRBV27 with TRBJ2-1, with 9 bases that match TRBD1. The sequenced sample consisted of naive CD4+ T cells sorted from blood. The subset here: CD45RA+ positively selected. This sequence originates from a man between 25 and 39 years old in good health. The CDR3 DNA is TGTGCCAGCACTCCATTAGGGCCCGGGACAGGGTTTAACAATGAGCAGTTCTTC. Residues: CASTPLGPGTGFNNEQFF.